This T cell receptor beta chain was captured in a study of cytomegalovirus exposure and HLA in healthy donors. Regarding the study as a whole: A later look showed TCR association rates differing by HLA locus, highest for DRB1 and lowest for HLA-C.

Primers included in the PCR were 60 Vbeta and 13 Jbeta primers. Sequencing was performed with immunoSEQ multiplex PCR; in TCRdb, only in-frame clones are kept and a portion is missing. The table has around 150,000 clones, 70% to 75% seen once. Comment on this clone: The antigen remains unidentified.

Sequenced material: PBMCs. The source is a human donor in good health.

CDR3 coding DNA: TGTGCCAGCAGTCAAATAGGACTAGCGGGGACCTACGAGCAGTACTTC. Residues: CASSQIGLAGTYEQYF. The chain recombines TRBV27 with TRBJ2-7; 12 bases map to TRBD2. The CDR3 contains 16 residues. Germline loops: CDR1 MNHEY, CDR2 SMNVEV (reference sequence). With V trimmed by 5 bases and J by 2 bases, 7 bases remained unmatched.